Listed below are T cell receptor beta chains from one sample, sequenced in a study of T cell responses to AZD1222 COVID-19 vaccine. Sequencing used immunoSEQ multiplex PCR; TCRdb keeps in-frame clones, though not all of them. Seen here are some 150,000 clones, roughly 91% observed once, and the top ten hold about 1.9%. This sample comprised peripheral blood, obtained on day 0 of AZD1222 vaccination. These receptors originate from an adult in good health. The CDR3 runs from the conserved cysteine through the conserved F or W. D genes are given only for firm matches. Only part of the rows carry a size: once, few, many, or a class if the clone is expanded.

CDR3nt	CDR3aa	d_gene	abundance	j_gene	v_gene
TGCAGCGTTGTCCCAGGAGCAGATACGCAGTATTTT	CSVVPGADTQYF	NA	NA	TRBJ2-3	TRBV29-1
TGTGCCAGCAGCCTCGGCCGGGGGAACACTGAAGCTTTCTTT	CASSLGRGNTEAFF	NA	NA	TRBJ1-1	TRBV6-5
TGTGCCAGCAGGACTGGGACTGAAGCTTTCTTT	CASRTGTEAFF	NA	NA	TRBJ1-1	TRBV27
TGTGCCAGCAGGAGCCCCGGGACAGGGGATATACATGAGCAGTTCTTC	CASRSPGTGDIHEQFF	TRBD1	NA	TRBJ2-1	TRBV28
TGTGCCAGTAGTGGGGAACAGGGGGTTGACGAGCAGTACTTC	CASSGEQGVDEQYF	TRBD1	NA	TRBJ2-7	TRBV19
TGTGCCAGCAGCCAGATGTATTTTACGGGGACTGAAGCTTTCTTT	CASSQMYFTGTEAFF	NA	NA	TRBJ1-1	TRBV4-2
TGTGCCAGCAGCTTGAGGGGGGGACCGGAGTCACCCCTCCACTTT	CASSLRGGPESPLHF	NA	NA	TRBJ1-6	TRBV9
TGCGCCAGCAGAAGAGACAGTTCGAACACTGAAGCTTTCTTT	CASRRDSSNTEAFF	NA	NA	TRBJ1-1	TRBV10-2
TGTGCCAGCAGCCCCCAGGGGGCGATCTCTGGGGCCAACGTCCTGACTTTC	CASSPQGAISGANVLTF	TRBD1	NA	TRBJ2-6	TRBV9
TGTGCCAGCAGCTTGTTTCGTGGCGGGGAGCTGTTTTTT	CASSLFRGGELFF	NA	once	TRBJ2-2	TRBV5-6